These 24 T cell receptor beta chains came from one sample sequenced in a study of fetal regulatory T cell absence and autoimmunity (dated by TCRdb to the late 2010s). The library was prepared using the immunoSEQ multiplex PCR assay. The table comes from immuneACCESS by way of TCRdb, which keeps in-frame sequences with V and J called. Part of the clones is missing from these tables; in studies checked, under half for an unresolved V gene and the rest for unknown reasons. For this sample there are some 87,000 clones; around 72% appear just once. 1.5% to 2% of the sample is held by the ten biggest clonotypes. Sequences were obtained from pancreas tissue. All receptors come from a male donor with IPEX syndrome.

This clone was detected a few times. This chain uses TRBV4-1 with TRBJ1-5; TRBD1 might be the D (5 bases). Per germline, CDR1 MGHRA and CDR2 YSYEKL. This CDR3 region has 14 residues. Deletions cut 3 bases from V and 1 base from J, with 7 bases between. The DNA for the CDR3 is TGCGCCAGCAGCCATAGGGACAGCAATCAGCCCCAGCATTTT. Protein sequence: CASSHRDSNQPQHF.

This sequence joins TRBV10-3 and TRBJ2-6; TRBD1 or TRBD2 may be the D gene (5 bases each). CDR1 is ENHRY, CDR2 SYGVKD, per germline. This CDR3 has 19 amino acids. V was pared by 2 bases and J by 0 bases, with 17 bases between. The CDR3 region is CAISETQPGRFSGANVLTF. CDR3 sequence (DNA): TGTGCCATCAGTGAGACTCAACCGGGACGGTTCTCTGGGGCCAACGTCCTGACTTTC.

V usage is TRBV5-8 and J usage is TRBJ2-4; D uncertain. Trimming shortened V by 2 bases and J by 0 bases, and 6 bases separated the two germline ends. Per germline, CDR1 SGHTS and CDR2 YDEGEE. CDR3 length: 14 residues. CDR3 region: CASSLSLAKNIQYF. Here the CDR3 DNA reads TGTGCCAGCAGCTTAAGTCTAGCCAAAAACATTCAGTACTTC.

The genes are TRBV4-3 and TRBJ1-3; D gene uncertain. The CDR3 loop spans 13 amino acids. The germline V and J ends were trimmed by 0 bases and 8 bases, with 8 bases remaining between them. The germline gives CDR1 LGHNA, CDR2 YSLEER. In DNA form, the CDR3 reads TGCGCCAGCAGCCAAGAAATGAGAGACACCATATATTTT. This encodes CASSQEMRDTIYF.

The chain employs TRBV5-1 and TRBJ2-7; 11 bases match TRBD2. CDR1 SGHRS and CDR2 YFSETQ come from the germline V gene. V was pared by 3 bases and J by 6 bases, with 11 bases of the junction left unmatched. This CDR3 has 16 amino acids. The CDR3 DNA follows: TGCGCCAGCAGCTCCGTCCATAGCGGGGGGGCCGGCGAGCAGTACTTC. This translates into CASSSVHSGGAGEQYF.

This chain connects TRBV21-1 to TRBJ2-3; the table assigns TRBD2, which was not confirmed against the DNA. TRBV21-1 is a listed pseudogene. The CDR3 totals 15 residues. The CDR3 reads CASSKLAASTDTQYF. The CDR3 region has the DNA TGTGCCAGCAGCAAACTAGCGGCTAGCACAGATACGCAGTATTTT.

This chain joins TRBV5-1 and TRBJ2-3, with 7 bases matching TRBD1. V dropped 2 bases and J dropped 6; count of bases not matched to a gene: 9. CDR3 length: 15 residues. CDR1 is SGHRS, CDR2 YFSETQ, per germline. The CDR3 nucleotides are TGCGCCAGCAGCTTATTCCAGGGGGATAAGGATACGCAGTATTTT. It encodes CASSLFQGDKDTQYF.

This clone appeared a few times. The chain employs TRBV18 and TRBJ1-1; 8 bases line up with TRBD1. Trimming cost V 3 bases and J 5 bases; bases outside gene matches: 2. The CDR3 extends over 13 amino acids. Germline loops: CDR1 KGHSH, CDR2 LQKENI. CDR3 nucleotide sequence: TGTGCCAGCTCACCCGGGACAGGAACTGAAGCTTTCTTT. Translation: CASSPGTGTEAFF.

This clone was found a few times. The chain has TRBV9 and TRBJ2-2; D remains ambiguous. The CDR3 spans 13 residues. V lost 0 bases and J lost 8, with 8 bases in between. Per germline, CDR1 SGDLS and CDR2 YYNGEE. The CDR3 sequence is CASSVARRGELFF. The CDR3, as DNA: TGTGCCAGCAGCGTAGCTAGGAGAGGGGAGCTGTTTTTT.

The CDR3 protein is CASSHPGVAGRSYEQYF. The CDR3, as DNA: TGTGCCAGCAGCCACCCTGGGGTAGCGGGACGCTCCTACGAGCAGTACTTC. This chain uses TRBV4-2 with TRBJ2-7; the match to TRBD2 covers 8 bases. Germline V gene sequence: CDR1 LGHNA, CDR2 YNFKEQ. V was pared by 3 bases and J by 0 bases, with 10 bases of the junction left unmatched. There are 17 residues in the CDR3.

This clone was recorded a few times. DNA of the CDR3: TGTGCCAGCAGCTTATCGGGTTATAATTCACCCCTCCACTTT. It specifies CASSLSGYNSPLHF. The rearrangement links TRBV11-2 to TRBJ1-6, with unresolved D. Trimming removed 2 bases at V and 4 bases at J, with 6 bases between. The CDR3 runs to 14 residues. The germline V gene encodes CDR1 SGHAT and CDR2 FQNNGV.

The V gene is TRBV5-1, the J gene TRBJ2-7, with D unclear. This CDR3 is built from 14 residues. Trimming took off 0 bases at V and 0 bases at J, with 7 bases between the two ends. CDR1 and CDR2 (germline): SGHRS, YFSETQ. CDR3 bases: TGCGCCAGCAGCTTGGAACAGAGCTCCTACGAGCAGTACTTC. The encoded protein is CASSLEQSSYEQYF.

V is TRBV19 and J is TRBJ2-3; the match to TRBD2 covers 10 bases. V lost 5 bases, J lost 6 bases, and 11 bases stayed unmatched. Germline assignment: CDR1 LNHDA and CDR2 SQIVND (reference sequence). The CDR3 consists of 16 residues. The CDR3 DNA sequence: TGTGCCAGTAGTTCTTGGACTAGCGGTCTTTGGGATACGCAGTATTTT. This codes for CASSSWTSGLWDTQYF. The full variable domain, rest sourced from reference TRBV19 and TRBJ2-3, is DGGITQSPKYLFRKEGQNVTLSCEQNLNHDAMYWYRQDPGQGLRLIYYSQIVNDFQKGDIAEGYSVSREKKESFPLTVTSAQKNPTAFYLCASSSWTSGLWDTQYFGPGTRLTVL.

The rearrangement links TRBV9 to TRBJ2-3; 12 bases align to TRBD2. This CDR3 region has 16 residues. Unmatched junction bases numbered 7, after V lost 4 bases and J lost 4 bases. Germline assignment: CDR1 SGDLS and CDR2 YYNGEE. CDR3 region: CASSLGLAGRADTQYF. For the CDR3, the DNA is TGTGCCAGCAGCCTTGGACTAGCGGGAAGGGCAGATACGCAGTATTTT.

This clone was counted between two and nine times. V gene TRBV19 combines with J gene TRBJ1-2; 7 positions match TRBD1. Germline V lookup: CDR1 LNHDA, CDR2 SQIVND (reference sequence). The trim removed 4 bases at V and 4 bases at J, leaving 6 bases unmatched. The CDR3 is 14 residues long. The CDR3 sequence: CASSTRTGSYGYTF. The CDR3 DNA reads TGTGCCAGTAGTACAAGGACAGGCTCCTATGGCTACACCTTC.

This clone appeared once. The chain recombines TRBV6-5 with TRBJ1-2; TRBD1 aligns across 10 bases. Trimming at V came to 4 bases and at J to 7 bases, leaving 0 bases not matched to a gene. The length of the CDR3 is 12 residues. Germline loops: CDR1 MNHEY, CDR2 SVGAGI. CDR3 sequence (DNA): TGTGCCAGCAGTTGGACAGGGGGTGGCTACACCTTC. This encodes CASSWTGGGYTF.

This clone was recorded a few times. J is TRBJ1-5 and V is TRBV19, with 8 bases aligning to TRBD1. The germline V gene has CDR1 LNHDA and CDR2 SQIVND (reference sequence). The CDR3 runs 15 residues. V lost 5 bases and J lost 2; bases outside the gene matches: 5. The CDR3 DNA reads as TGTGCCAGTAGTCGGCCGGGACAGGGCAATCAGCCCCAGCATTTT. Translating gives CASSRPGQGNQPQHF.

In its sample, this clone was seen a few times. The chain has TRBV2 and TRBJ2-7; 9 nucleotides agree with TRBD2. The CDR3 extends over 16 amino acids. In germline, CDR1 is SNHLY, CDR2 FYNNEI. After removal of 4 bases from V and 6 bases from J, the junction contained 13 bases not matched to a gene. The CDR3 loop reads CASSGSPVGGRVEQYF. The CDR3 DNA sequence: TGTGCCAGCAGTGGGTCCCCGGTAGGCGGGAGGGTCGAGCAGTACTTC.

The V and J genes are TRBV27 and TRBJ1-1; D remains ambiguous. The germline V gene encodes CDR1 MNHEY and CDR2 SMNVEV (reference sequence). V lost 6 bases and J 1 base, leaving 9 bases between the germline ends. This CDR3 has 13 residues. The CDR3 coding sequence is TGTGCCAGCAGGTTAGGGAGGAACACTGAAGCTTTCTTT. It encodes CASRLGRNTEAFF.

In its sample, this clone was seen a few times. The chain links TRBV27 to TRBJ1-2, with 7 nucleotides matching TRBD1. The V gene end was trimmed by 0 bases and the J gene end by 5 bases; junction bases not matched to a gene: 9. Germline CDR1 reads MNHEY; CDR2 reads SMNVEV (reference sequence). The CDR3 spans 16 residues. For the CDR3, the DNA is TGTGCCAGCAGTTTATCCCCGTGGGACAGCGGTTATGGCTACACCTTC. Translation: CASSLSPWDSGYGYTF.

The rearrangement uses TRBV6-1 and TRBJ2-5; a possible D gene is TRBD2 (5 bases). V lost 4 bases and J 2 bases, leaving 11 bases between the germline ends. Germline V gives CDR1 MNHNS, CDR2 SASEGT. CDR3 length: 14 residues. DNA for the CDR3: TGTGCCAGCAGTGGACGGGGTCGGCAAGAGACCCAGTACTTC. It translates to CASSGRGRQETQYF.

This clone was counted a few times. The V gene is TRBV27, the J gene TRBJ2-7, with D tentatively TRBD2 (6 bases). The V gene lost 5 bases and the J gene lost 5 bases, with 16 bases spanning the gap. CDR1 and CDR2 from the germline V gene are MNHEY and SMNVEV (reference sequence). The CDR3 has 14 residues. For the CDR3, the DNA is TGTGCCAGCAGTCCCAACGGGGGTATTAACGAGCAGTACTTC. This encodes CASSPNGGINEQYF.

CDR3 DNA: TGCGCCAGCAGCTTGGAGGAAGGGGGCTATGGCTACACCTTC. Protein product: CASSLEEGGYGYTF. V gene TRBV5-1 combines with J gene TRBJ1-2; TRBD1 might be the D (6 bases). Trimming left V 0 bases short and J 4 bases short, with 10 bases between. CDR3 size: 14 residues. Germline values: CDR1 SGHRS, CDR2 YFSETQ. Combining the CDR3 with reference TRBV5-1 and TRBJ1-2 gives the whole variable domain KAGVTQTPRYLIKTRGQQVTLSCSPISGHRSVSWYQQTPGQGLQFLFEYFSETQRNKGNFPGRFSGRQFSNSRSEMNVSTLELGDSALYLCASSLEEGGYGYTFGSGTRLTVV.

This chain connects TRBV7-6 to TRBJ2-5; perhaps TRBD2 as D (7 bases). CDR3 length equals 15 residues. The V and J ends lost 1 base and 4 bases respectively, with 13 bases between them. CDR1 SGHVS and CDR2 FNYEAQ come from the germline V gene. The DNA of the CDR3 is TGTGCCAGCAGCTTAGGAGGGGGGGCCCGAGAGACCCAGTACTTC. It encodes CASSLGGGARETQYF.